This T cell receptor (beta chain) is from a study of identical twins (TCRdb year 2016). Regarding the complete study: TCR alpha and beta repertoires from monozygotic twins, unrelated adults of various ages and cord blood were deep-sequenced to test whether fetal clonotypes persist. To rule out contamination, the twin experiments were replicated at different times with different library preparation protocols.

This clonotype showed up many times. Its specific antigen is unknown. No base quality information exists; no much larger clone differs at one position. Every donor was a healthy Caucasian. Three pairs of female monozygotic twins, all aged 18 to 29 years, were included in the twin cohort. Peripheral blood mononuclear cells were used as the source from which RNA for TCR libraries was isolated. Results the study describes overall, beyond this receptor: Abundant cord blood beta clonotypes carried fewer insertions; young adult naive repertoires showed a weaker similar trend, while memory repertoires showed none. The excess sharing between twins in beta out-of-frame sequences was weaker because fewer shared sequences reduced the signal-to-noise ratio. Out-of-frame TCR alpha sequences shared between twins showed an excess of low generation-probability sequences compared with coincidental sharing between unrelated individuals. In monozygotic twins, recombination models systematically underestimated out-of-frame TCR alpha sharing, but the models matched the sharing seen between unrelated individuals. Conclusions relied on cross-sectional statistical analysis, since the same donors could not be followed over many years. Invariant T cells such as MAIT and iNKT could partly confound zero-insertion analyses, though diverse VJ usage argued against this for most clonotypes.

Here V drops 7 bases and J drops 4 bases, and the junction holds 3 bases not matched to any gene. The CDR3 contains 13 residues, cysteine and phenylalanine counted. The sequence is cut down to CDR3 DNA, 39 bases in frame from base 1. The library relied on 5' RACE. The sequencer was an Illumina HiSeq 2000. A universal primer binding site was added through template switching, and the final cDNA carried a unique molecular identifier so that TCR cDNA molecules could be counted accurately. Specific primers in the conserved constant-segment region were used to synthesize first-strand cDNA for the TCR alpha and beta chains. To control for contamination, every cDNA library carried two barcodes: a SMART-Mk sample barcode plus Illumina barcodes. TruSeq adapter sequences, together with Illumina sample barcodes, were added in two successive PCR steps. The TCR alpha and beta cDNA libraries were sequenced on the Illumina HiSeq platform using custom primers. The original pipeline was this. MiGEC was used to process raw reads and extract unique molecular identifiers, and MiXCR was used to find CDR3 positions. Recombination models were inferred per individual with the repgenHMM and IGoR tools using an EM algorithm. Shared clonotypes were analyzed with the tcR package in R, and sharing was normalized by the product of cloneset sizes. To study raw recombination free of thymic and clonal selection effects, out-of-frame nonproductive sequences were analyzed. The raw public reads went through TCRdb reprocessing: fastp at Q25, MiXCR clone calling, in-frame beta chains kept. Each entry merges the rows of one CDR3 protein and shows their most common DNA and genes. It is TCRdb's table, rather than the study itself, that gives the V and J calls and clone size. This sample comprises 500,000 to 650,000 distinct CDR3 sequences, around 7.4% of them detected only once. The ten largest clonotypes hold 1.6% of the sample.

This sample also appeared in a second study, on yellow fever vaccine responses in identical twins. That second publication adds: According to the authors, the vaccine-induced T cell response in identical twins seemed to be partly convergent and partly specific to each individual. The study precisely tracked vaccine-responding T cell clones in identical twins.

The chain employs TRBV12-3 or TRBV12-4 and TRBJ1-5, with 8 middle bases fitting TRBD1. This TCR was recovered from a woman aged 18-35 years in good health. The sequenced sample consisted of PBMCs. The CDR3 amino acid sequence is: CASTGQGNQPQHF. The DNA reads TGTGCCAGCACTGGACAGGGTAATCAGCCCCAGCATTTT.